The 27 T cell receptor beta chains given below trace back to one sample, sequenced in a study of T cell repertoires in cytomegalovirus infection. Each CDR3 protein gets one entry after TCRdb re-called the reads with MiXCR. Of approximately 500,000 distinct CDR3 sequences in the sample, about 30% are singletons; the top ten hold about 13%. Specimen: PBMCs. All receptors come from a human donor in good health (CMV status not recorded). Some clones in this sample may be carry-over from other donors' samples.

The chain carries TRBV6-5 and TRBJ2-1, with 9 bases matching TRBD1. Trimming removed 2 bases from V and 10 bases from J; junction bases left unmatched: 12. CDR1 MNHEY and CDR2 SVGAGI come from the germline V gene. The CDR3 has 16 residues. In DNA, the CDR3 is TGTGCCAGCAGTTACAGCCCCGGGACAGGGTCCATGGAGCAGTTCTTC. This encodes CASSYSPGTGSMEQFF.

CDR3 DNA sequence: TGCAGTGCTAGGGGGGCCGAAGAGACCCAGTACTTC. It codes for CSARGAEETQYF. The rearrangement uses TRBV20-1 and TRBJ2-5; a possible D gene is TRBD1 (6 bases). Germline V CDR1 and CDR2: DFQATT, SNEGSKA (reference sequence). V lost 3 bases to trimming and J lost 3 bases, with 8 bases between them. The CDR3 length is 12 residues.

This clonotype was counted at least ten times. The chain links TRBV7-2 to TRBJ1-2; TRBD1 aligns across 9 bases. Germline V CDR1 and CDR2: SGHTA, FQGNSA. V was clipped by 10 bases and J by 7 bases; unmatched bases: 7. The CDR3 runs 12 residues. The CDR3 region is CAKLQGARGYTF. CDR3 DNA sequence: TGTGCCAAGTTACAGGGGGCCCGTGGCTACACCTTC.

Turning to this clonotype: One end of the junction is discordant with germline, which a read error may explain. This rearrangement joins TRBV28 to TRBJ2-7; 9 bases fit TRBD2. Germline V gene lookup returns CDR1 MDHEN and CDR2 SYDVKM. The CDR3 spans 14 residues. CDR3 in amino acids: CASSQTSGYYELYF. CDR3 DNA sequence: TGTGCCAGCAGTCAGACTAGCGGATACTACGAGCTGTACTTC.

The chain links TRBV11-2 to TRBJ1-1; no firm D call. The ends were cut back, 7 bases at V and 1 base at J, with 16 bases in the middle. Germline lookup yields CDR1 SGHAT and CDR2 FQNNGV. CDR3 length: 15 amino acids. The CDR3 loop is CASINSREGNTEAFF. The CDR3 DNA is TGTGCCAGCATTAACTCGAGGGAGGGGAACACTGAAGCTTTCTTT.

The table lists this clonotype with many counts. In DNA form, the CDR3 reads TGTGCCAGCAGCTTAGAGCAGGGAAGCAATCAGCCCCAGCATTTT. This translates into CASSLEQGSNQPQHF. V and J are TRBV7-2 and TRBJ1-5; possibly TRBD1 for D (5 bases). CDR1 SGHTA and CDR2 FQGNSA come from the germline V gene. V was shortened by 1 base and J by 1 base, with 8 bases between the two germline ends. The CDR3 has 15 amino acids.

The rearrangement links TRBV20-1 to TRBJ2-2, with D possibly TRBD2 on 5 matching bases. CDR3 length: 14 amino acids. Trimming took 4 bases from V and 3 from J, leaving 12 bases between them. Germline V CDR1 and CDR2: DFQATT, SNEGSKA (reference sequence). The CDR3 region is CSATKGGYTGELFF. In nucleotides, the CDR3 is TGCAGTGCTACCAAAGGAGGATACACCGGGGAGCTGTTTTTT.

This rearrangement joins TRBV30 to TRBJ2-1, with a tentative D call TRBD2 (6 bases). Germline CDR1 reads GTSNPN; CDR2 reads SVGIG (reference sequence). The CDR3 loop spans 16 amino acids. V lost 5 bases to trimming and J lost 8 bases, with 25 bases between them. CDR3 coding DNA: TGTGCCTGGCGTTCTCCGACTAGTAAAGGTGCCGATGAGCAGTTCTTC. Translating it yields CAWRSPTSKGADEQFF.

As concerns this clonotype: A much larger clone differs from this one at a single base, so this may be a read error. This chain links TRBV7-8 with TRBJ1-2; D call uncertain. CDR3 length equals 13 residues. Germline V gene lookup returns CDR1 SGHVS and CDR2 FQNEAQ. As DNA, the CDR3 is TGTGCCAGCAGCGAACGAACTAACTATGGCTACGCCTTC. Amino acids: CASSERTNYGYAF.

This sequence joins TRBV28 and TRBJ1-5; a possible D gene is TRBD1 (5 bases). The CDR3 sequence is 12 residues long. V dropped 7 bases and J dropped 3 bases, with 7 bases sitting between them. Germline V gene data show CDR1 as MDHEN and CDR2 as SYDVKM. The DNA for the CDR3 is TGTGCCAGCAAAGGGGTCAATCAGCCCCAGCATTTT. Amino acid sequence: CASKGVNQPQHF.

This clonotype has a handful of counts. The chain links TRBV6-5 to TRBJ1-2; D gene uncertain. This CDR3 region has 12 residues. The V gene's germline CDR1 is MNHEY and CDR2 SVGAGI. Trimming pared 10 bases from V and 4 bases from J, leaving 13 bases between. As DNA, the CDR3 is TGTGCCACCTTGGAGTACACCTATGGCTACACCTTC. This gives the protein CATLEYTYGYTF.

Comments on this clonotype: A junction boundary mismatches the germline segment, possibly from a read error. This chain connects TRBV2 to TRBJ2-4; perhaps TRBD1 as D (5 bases). Germline CDR1 reads SNHLY; CDR2 reads FYNNEI. The CDR3 runs 12 residues. The CDR3 loop reads CASSEGENIQYF. CDR3 nucleotide sequence: TGTGCCAGCAGCGAAGGGGAAAACATTCAGTACTTC. The full variable domain, with the rest looked up from reference TRBV2 and TRBJ2-4, is EPEVTQTPSHQVTQMGQEVILRCVPISNHLYFYWYRQILGQKVEFLVSFYNNEISEKSEIFDDQFSVERPDGSNFTLKIRSTKLEDSAMYFCASSEGENIQYFGAGTRLSVL.

Of note for this clonotype: The germline gene is not matched at one end of the junction; a read error may be the cause. The chain couples TRBV7-7 to TRBJ2-5, with 7 bases matching TRBD2. Germline CDR1 and CDR2: SSHAT and FNYEAQ (reference sequence). The CDR3 is 16 residues long. The CDR3 DNA sequence: TGTGCTAGCAGCTTAGCGCTGACGGGGGGCCAAGAGACCCAGTACTTC. As protein: CASSLALTGGQETQYF.

The chain recombines TRBV6-1 with TRBJ2-3, with D possibly TRBD2 on 6 matching bases. This CDR3 has 14 amino acids. CDR1 and CDR2 (germline): MNHNS, SASEGT. V was pared by 3 bases and J by 5 bases, with 12 bases between. The CDR3 sequence: CASSDGGSGDTQYF. CDR3 nucleotides: TGTGCCAGCAGTGATGGAGGGAGTGGAGATACGCAGTATTTT.

V usage is TRBV29-1 and J usage is TRBJ2-2, with 9 bases that match TRBD1. Germline-derived CDR1 and CDR2 are SQVTM and ANQGSEA. With V trimmed by 4 bases and J by 0 bases, 3 bases remained unmatched. There are 15 residues in the CDR3. The CDR3 region has the DNA TGCAGCGTTGTGGACAGGGGCTCGAACACCGGGGAGCTGTTTTTT. Translating it yields CSVVDRGSNTGELFF.

This clonotype has a handful of counts. The V call is TRBV4-3, the J call TRBJ1-2; TRBD1 is a possible D gene (5 bases). The V and J ends lost 2 bases and 8 bases respectively, with 12 bases between them. The CDR3 sequence is 13 residues long. CDR1 is LGHNA, CDR2 YSLEER, per germline. The chain's CDR3 is CASSQRRDAGYTF. Written as DNA, the CDR3 is TGCGCCAGCAGCCAACGCCGGGACGCGGGCTACACCTTC.

This clonotype was counted only a few times. The CDR3 is CASSLDVGEQFF. The CDR3 region has the DNA TGTGCCAGCAGCTTAGATGTTGGTGAGCAGTTCTTC. This chain connects TRBV11-2 to TRBJ2-1; D remains ambiguous. CDR1 is SGHAT, CDR2 FQNNGV, per germline. The CDR3 is made up of 12 amino acids. V lost 0 bases and J 9 bases, leaving 6 bases between the germline ends. Complete variable domain (other parts from reference TRBV11-2 and TRBJ2-1): EAGVAQSPRYKIIEKRQSVAFWCNPISGHATLYWYQQILGQGPKLLIQFQNNGVVDDSQLPKDRFSAERLKGVDSTLKIQPAKLEDSAVYLCASSLDVGEQFFGPGTRLTVL.

The chain uses TRBV6-2 or TRBV6-3 and TRBJ2-7, with TRBD2 matching 9 bases. The CDR3 has 22 residues. The V gene's germline CDR1 is MNHEY and CDR2 SVGEGT. With 6 bases clipped from V and 0 bases from J, the junction kept 27 bases outside the gene matches. The CDR3 is CASRRGTVASGTGPTHSYEQYF. As DNA, the CDR3 is TGTGCCAGCAGACGCGGGACAGTAGCTAGCGGGACCGGGCCAACCCACTCCTACGAGCAGTACTTC.

Turning to this clonotype: Being one base from a much bigger clone, this may be a read error. The CDR3, as DNA: TGCGCCAGCAGCCGAAAAACCCGGACAGGGGCCCTGAGCACTGAAGCTTTCTTT. Protein: CASSRKTRTGALSTEAFF. The V gene is TRBV4-3, the J gene TRBJ1-1, with TRBD1 identical over 9 bases. This CDR3 is built from 18 residues. The ends lost 4 bases at V and 4 bases at J; junction bases unmatched: 16. Germline-derived CDR1 and CDR2 are LGHNA and YSLEER.

A few counts support this clonotype. The rearrangement links TRBV29-1 to TRBJ2-3, with D perhaps TRBD2 (7 bases). The CDR3 is 15 residues long. CDR1 is SQVTM and CDR2 is ANQGSEA in the germline V gene. V lost 3 bases, J lost 3 bases, and 16 bases lay in between. The CDR3 here is CSVDGGGGWTDTQYF. The CDR3 coding sequence is TGCAGCGTTGACGGCGGGGGCGGATGGACAGATACGCAGTATTTT.

This chain uses TRBV27 with TRBJ1-3; D is uncertain. Trimming shortened V by 5 bases and J by 0 bases, and 5 bases separated the two germline ends. Germline V gene lookup returns CDR1 MNHEY and CDR2 SMNVEV (reference sequence). The CDR3 covers 13 residues. The CDR3 protein is CASSPISGNTIYF. The CDR3 bases are TGTGCCAGCAGTCCGATCTCTGGAAACACCATATATTTT.

This chain connects TRBV5-1 to TRBJ2-1; TRBD2 aligns across 8 bases. With 1 base clipped from V and 6 bases from J, the junction kept 6 bases outside the gene matches. Germline loops: CDR1 SGHRS, CDR2 YFSETQ. This CDR3 spans 15 amino acids. CDR3 DNA: TGCGCCAGCAGCTTGCTCAGCGGGAGAAGCAATGAGCAGTTCTTC. This sequence encodes CASSLLSGRSNEQFF.

This clonotype was detected only a few times. The chain joins TRBV6-2 or TRBV6-3 to TRBJ2-1; 14 nucleotides match TRBD2. From germline, CDR1 is MNHEY and CDR2 SVGEGT. V dropped 11 bases and J dropped 10; count of bases not matched to a gene: 7. CDR3 length: 13 amino acids. This CDR3 is CASGLAGGGEQFF. In nucleotides, the CDR3 is TGTGCCTCCGGACTAGCGGGAGGAGGGGAGCAGTTCTTC.

This clonotype was observed many times. V gene TRBV7-2 combines with J gene TRBJ2-1; TRBD1 matches at 8 bases. In germline, CDR1 is SGHTA, CDR2 FQGNSA. After removal of 0 bases from V and 9 bases from J, the junction contained 7 bases not matched to a gene. This CDR3 is built from 15 residues. Here the CDR3 DNA reads TGTGCCAGCAGCTTAGCGCAGGGGGCCAGGGTTGAGCAGTTCTTC. It is translated as CASSLAQGARVEQFF.

In this sample, this clonotype turned up many times. CDR3 in amino acids: CASSEIPGNTGELFF. CDR3 in DNA: TGTGCCAGCAGTGAAATCCCCGGGAACACCGGGGAGCTGTTTTTT. V is TRBV6-1 and J is TRBJ2-2; D remains ambiguous. The CDR3 is 15 amino acids. Germline loops: CDR1 MNHNS, CDR2 SASEGT. Trimming cost V 2 bases and J 1 base, with 8 bases left between them.

This clonotype appeared a few times. The CDR3 DNA is TGTGCCAGCAGTTCCACCTTTTCAGATACGCAGTATTTT. This codes for CASSSTFSDTQYF. V and J are TRBV6-2 or TRBV6-3 and TRBJ2-3; D is unclear. CDR1 MNHEY and CDR2 SVGEGT come from the germline V gene. The V and J ends lost 4 bases and 4 bases respectively, with 9 bases between them. The CDR3 has 13 amino acids.

The chain is built from TRBV7-9 and TRBJ2-1; TRBD2 agrees at 10 bases. The V gene end was trimmed by 7 bases and the J gene end by 2 bases; junction bases not matched to a gene: 23. This CDR3 is 21 amino acids long. Per germline, CDR1 SEHNR and CDR2 FQNEAQ (reference sequence). The CDR3: CASTPKQTSGSNGGPYNEQFF. DNA for the CDR3: TGTGCCAGCACCCCAAAACAGACTAGCGGGTCGAACGGGGGGCCCTACAATGAGCAGTTCTTC.